These T cell receptor beta chains were read from a single sample in a study of blood T cell repertoires in COVID-19. The protocol was immunoSEQ multiplex PCR, while the TCRdb copy is restricted to in-frame clones and leaves out a portion. The data contain tens of thousands of clones, roughly 90% of them singletons. Sequenced input: peripheral blood. The receptors were gathered from a male donor with acute or convalescent COVID-19. Both conserved end residues are part of each CDR3. Fields, in order: V gene, clone size, J gene, D gene, CDR3 length, CDR3 protein, CDR3 DNA. D genes are given only for firm matches. Clone size is stated in some rows and not others, as once, few, many or a class when expanded.

v_call: TRBV18
clone_size: NA
j_call: TRBJ1-2
d_call: NA
cdr3_length: 14
cdr3_aa: CASSPPAAIYGYTF
cdr3_nt: TGTGCCAGCTCACCACCAGCCGCCATCTATGGCTACACCTTC

v_call: TRBV28
clone_size: NA
j_call: TRBJ1-3
d_call: NA
cdr3_length: 15
cdr3_aa: CASSLGGRAGNTIYF
cdr3_nt: TGTGCCAGCAGTTTGGGTGGGCGAGCTGGAAACACCATATATTTT

v_call: TRBV6-6
clone_size: NA
j_call: TRBJ1-2
d_call: NA
cdr3_length: 14
cdr3_aa: CASSYAGGGYGYTF
cdr3_nt: TGTGCCAGCAGTTACGCGGGTGGTGGCTATGGCTACACCTTC

v_call: TRBV5-1
clone_size: NA
j_call: TRBJ1-1
d_call: TRBD1
cdr3_length: 15
cdr3_aa: CASSRDDRVITEAFF
cdr3_nt: TGCGCCAGCAGCAGGGACGACAGGGTTATCACTGAAGCTTTCTTT

v_call: TRBV24-1
clone_size: NA
j_call: TRBJ1-5
d_call: NA
cdr3_length: 12
cdr3_aa: CATGAGNQPQHF
cdr3_nt: TGTGCCACCGGTGCGGGCAATCAGCCCCAGCATTTT

v_call: TRBV15
clone_size: NA
j_call: TRBJ1-4
d_call: NA
cdr3_length: 15
cdr3_aa: CATSSRTATNEKLFF
cdr3_nt: TGTGCCACCAGCTCGCGTACGGCAACTAATGAAAAACTGTTTTTT

v_call: TRBV29-1
clone_size: NA
j_call: TRBJ1-2
d_call: TRBD1
cdr3_length: 12
cdr3_aa: CSARDRGAGYTF
cdr3_nt: TGCAGCGCCCGGGACAGGGGGGCTGGCTACACCTTC

v_call: TRBV7-2
clone_size: NA
j_call: TRBJ2-1
d_call: TRBD1
cdr3_length: 19
cdr3_aa: CASSVSRDSSFSSYNEQFF
cdr3_nt: TGTGCCAGCAGCGTAAGCCGGGACAGCTCGTTTAGCTCCTACAATGAGCAGTTCTTC

v_call: TRBV19
clone_size: NA
j_call: TRBJ1-4
d_call: NA
cdr3_length: 15
cdr3_aa: CASTEVSENNEKLFF
cdr3_nt: TGTGCCAGTACCGAGGTCAGTGAGAATAATGAAAAACTGTTTTTT

v_call: TRBV7-6
clone_size: NA
j_call: TRBJ2-2
d_call: NA
cdr3_length: 16
cdr3_aa: CASSLLSGMDTGELFF
cdr3_nt: TGTGCCAGCAGCTTACTCTCAGGGATGGACACCGGGGAGCTGTTTTTT

v_call: TRBV18
clone_size: NA
j_call: TRBJ2-5
d_call: TRBD1
cdr3_length: 14
cdr3_aa: CASSRQGPQETQYF
cdr3_nt: TGTGCCAGCTCAAGACAGGGACCCCAAGAGACCCAGTACTTC

v_call: TRBV9
clone_size: NA
j_call: TRBJ1-2
d_call: TRBD1
cdr3_length: 16
cdr3_aa: CASSVGGTGKTYGYTF
cdr3_nt: TGTGCCAGCAGCGTAGGGGGGACAGGGAAGACCTATGGCTACACCTTC

v_call: TRBV7-9
clone_size: NA
j_call: TRBJ2-7
d_call: NA
cdr3_length: 14
cdr3_aa: CASSLTQGTYEQYF
cdr3_nt: TGTGCCAGCAGCTTAACACAGGGAACCTACGAGCAGTACTTC

v_call: TRBV6-5
clone_size: NA
j_call: TRBJ1-2
d_call: TRBD1
cdr3_length: 14
cdr3_aa: CASRRQGENYGYTF
cdr3_nt: TGTGCCAGCAGGCGACAGGGGGAGAACTATGGCTACACCTTC

v_call: TRBV18
clone_size: NA
j_call: TRBJ1-6
d_call: NA
cdr3_length: 16
cdr3_aa: CASSPINRPDNSPLHF
cdr3_nt: TGTGCCAGCTCACCCATAAATCGTCCGGATAATTCACCCCTCCACTTT

v_call: TRBV6-5
clone_size: NA
j_call: TRBJ2-3
d_call: TRBD1
cdr3_length: 14
cdr3_aa: CASSDRGGTDTQYF
cdr3_nt: TGTGCCAGCAGCGACAGGGGCGGCACAGATACGCAGTATTTT

v_call: TRBV19
clone_size: NA
j_call: TRBJ2-2
d_call: TRBD2
cdr3_length: 17
cdr3_aa: CASTLWLAGENTGELFF
cdr3_nt: TGTGCCAGTACCTTGTGGCTAGCGGGGGAGAACACCGGGGAGCTGTTTTTT

v_call: TRBV10-3
clone_size: NA
j_call: TRBJ2-5
d_call: TRBD1
cdr3_length: 14
cdr3_aa: CAIREGQGVETQYF
cdr3_nt: TGTGCCATCAGAGAGGGACAGGGGGTAGAGACCCAGTACTTC

v_call: TRBV19
clone_size: NA
j_call: TRBJ1-1
d_call: NA
cdr3_length: 15
cdr3_aa: CASSIAGLETGEAFF
cdr3_nt: TGTGCCAGTAGTATAGCCGGGTTGGAGACCGGTGAAGCTTTCTTT

v_call: TRBV2
clone_size: NA
j_call: TRBJ2-4
d_call: TRBD1
cdr3_length: 20
cdr3_aa: CASSDPGQGAGLIAKNIQYF
cdr3_nt: TGTGCCAGCAGTGATCCTGGACAGGGGGCCGGGCTGATAGCCAAAAACATTCAGTACTTC

v_call: TRBV5-1
clone_size: NA
j_call: TRBJ2-7
d_call: TRBD1
cdr3_length: 14
cdr3_aa: CASSTGQGTYEQYF
cdr3_nt: TGCGCCAGCAGTACTGGACAGGGGACATACGAGCAGTACTTC

v_call: TRBV5-1
clone_size: NA
j_call: TRBJ2-1
d_call: TRBD1
cdr3_length: 15
cdr3_aa: CASSKLPGQYNEQFF
cdr3_nt: TGCGCCAGCAGCAAACTCCCGGGACAGTACAATGAGCAGTTCTTC

v_call: TRBV18
clone_size: NA
j_call: TRBJ1-2
d_call: NA
cdr3_length: 11
cdr3_aa: CASSPGEGYTF
cdr3_nt: TGTGCCAGCTCACCGGGCGAAGGCTACACCTTC

v_call: TRBV3-1/TRBV3-2
clone_size: NA
j_call: TRBJ2-5
d_call: TRBD2
cdr3_length: 16
cdr3_aa: CASSRIAGGRGETQYF
cdr3_nt: TGTGCCAGCAGCCGTATAGCGGGGGGGCGTGGAGAGACCCAGTACTTC

v_call: TRBV20-1
clone_size: once
j_call: TRBJ2-3
d_call: NA
cdr3_length: 15
cdr3_aa: CSASPLAPSTDTQYF
cdr3_nt: TGCAGTGCTAGTCCCCTAGCCCCCTCCACAGATACGCAGTATTTT

v_call: TRBV24-1
clone_size: NA
j_call: TRBJ2-3
d_call: TRBD2
cdr3_length: 15
cdr3_aa: CATSDSGGPQDTQYF
cdr3_nt: TGTGCCACCAGTGATTCGGGGGGGCCTCAAGATACGCAGTATTTT

v_call: TRBV5-1
clone_size: NA
j_call: TRBJ2-3
d_call: NA
cdr3_length: 16
cdr3_aa: CASSLAGGQMGDTQYF
cdr3_nt: TGCGCCAGCAGCTTGGCCGGGGGGCAGATGGGAGATACGCAGTATTTT